These 29 T cell receptor beta chains came from one sample sequenced in a study of cytomegalovirus exposure and HLA in healthy donors. Repertoires were generated with immunoSEQ multiplex PCR, while TCRdb's copy carries only in-frame clones and drops some. Here the sample spans over 250,000 clones, about 86% being singletons. The sample was PBMCs. These TCRs come from a woman aged 18-29 years in good health and CMV-seronegative.

Remarks on this clone: The sample has other DNA sequences that encode this CDR3 too. V and J are TRBV6-5 and TRBJ2-2, with a tentative D call TRBD2 (5 bases). This CDR3 has 14 amino acids. V lost 6 bases, J lost 5 bases, and 13 bases lay in between. CDR1 is MNHEY, CDR2 SVGAGI, per germline. Here the CDR3 reads CASRRTGGTGELFF. CDR3 coding DNA: TGTGCCAGCAGGCGGACCGGAGGAACCGGGGAGCTGTTTTTT.

The V gene is TRBV30, the J gene TRBJ2-1; D is perhaps TRBD2 (7 bases). Per the germline V gene, CDR1 is GTSNPN and CDR2 is SVGIG (reference sequence). The CDR3 has 14 amino acids. V was pared by 3 bases and J by 12 bases, with 21 bases between. CDR3 loop: CAWSLVSGGGGQFF. The CDR3 DNA reads TGTGCCTGGAGCTTAGTTTCGGGGGGCGGAGGGCAGTTCTTC. Filled out from reference TRBV30 and TRBJ2-1, the complete variable domain reads SQTIHQWPATLVQPVGSPLSLECTVEGTSNPNLYWYRQAAGRGLQLLFYSVGIGQISSEVPQNLSASRPQDRQFILSSKKLLLSDSGFYLCAWSLVSGGGGQFFGPGTRLTVL.

The CDR3 sequence is CASSSGGLREAFF. The CDR3, as DNA: TGTGCCAGCAGTTCGGGGGGGTTGAGAGAAGCTTTCTTT. This chain links TRBV28 with TRBJ1-1, with D maybe TRBD1 (5 bases). The V gene lost 4 bases and the J gene lost 8 bases, with 14 bases spanning the gap. CDR3 length: 13 amino acids. Germline loops: CDR1 MDHEN, CDR2 SYDVKM.

This clone was picked up one time. The chain is built from TRBV30 and TRBJ2-7, with TRBD2 matching 7 bases. Germline values: CDR1 GTSNPN, CDR2 SVGIG (reference sequence). The CDR3 covers 12 residues. With V trimmed by 4 bases and J by 2 bases, 2 bases remained unmatched. CDR3 residues: CAWNGGAYEQYF. The CDR3 DNA reads as TGTGCCTGGAATGGGGGGGCCTACGAGCAGTACTTC. Supplemented by reference TRBV30 and TRBJ2-7, the full variable domain reads SQTIHQWPATLVQPVGSPLSLECTVEGTSNPNLYWYRQAAGRGLQLLFYSVGIGQISSEVPQNLSASRPQDRQFILSSKKLLLSDSGFYLCAWNGGAYEQYFGPGTRLTVT.

The rearrangement links TRBV27 to TRBJ1-2; D gene uncertain. Trimming removed 0 bases from V and 4 bases from J, with 15 bases in between. The CDR3 has 16 residues. CDR1 is MNHEY and CDR2 is SMNVEV in the germline V gene (reference sequence). In DNA, the CDR3 is TGTGCCAGCAGTTTATCGGGAGGAAACTCTCGCTATGGCTACACCTTC. This sequence encodes CASSLSGGNSRYGYTF.

The CDR3 DNA reads TGCGCCAGCAGCTTGCAGGGGTTGGACACAGATACGCAGTATTTT. Protein sequence: CASSLQGLDTDTQYF. V usage is TRBV5-1 and J usage is TRBJ2-3, with D possibly matching TRBD1 (6 bases). This CDR3 has 15 residues. V was clipped by 1 base and J by 2 bases, with 11 bases between them. CDR1 and CDR2 from the germline V gene are SGHRS and YFSETQ.

This clone was counted between two and nine times. This chain connects TRBV27 to TRBJ2-1; 12 nucleotides line up with TRBD2. The CDR3 is 16 amino acids. V dropped 6 bases and J dropped 2; count of bases not matched to a gene: 5. Germline CDR1 reads MNHEY; CDR2 reads SMNVEV (reference sequence). CDR3 sequence reads: CASRDPSGRAYNEQFF. The CDR3 DNA reads as TGTGCCAGCAGGGACCCTAGCGGGAGGGCCTACAATGAGCAGTTCTTC.

The chain combines TRBV5-6 with TRBJ1-1; possibly TRBD1 for D (6 bases). The germline V gene has CDR1 SGHDT and CDR2 YYEEEE. This CDR3 is built from 15 residues. V lost 2 bases and J 4 bases, leaving 15 bases between the germline ends. The CDR3 DNA follows: TGTGCCAGCAGCTTTTGGGGGGGCTTAAGCACTGAAGCTTTCTTT. It yields the protein CASSFWGGLSTEAFF.

The chain links TRBV9 to TRBJ2-1; 8 positions agree with TRBD2. V dropped 6 bases and J dropped 6; count of bases not matched to a gene: 8. The CDR3 length is 14 residues. CDR1 and CDR2 from the germline V gene are SGDLS and YYNGEE. The CDR3 region has the DNA TGTGCCAGCACCGGGGCTAGCGGGCTCAATGAGCAGTTCTTC. This gives the protein CASTGASGLNEQFF.

The genes are TRBV29-1 and TRBJ1-2; D is possibly TRBD1 (5 bases). With 4 bases removed from V and 7 bases from J, the gap between germline ends came to 7 bases. The V gene's germline CDR1 is SQVTM and CDR2 ANQGSEA. The CDR3 length is 10 residues. In DNA form, the CDR3 reads TGCAGCGTTGGGGGGGGTGGCTACACCTTC. Protein product: CSVGGGGYTF.

J is TRBJ1-1 and V is TRBV6-1; TRBD1 matches 8 bases. The CDR3 extends over 12 amino acids. The germline V gene encodes CDR1 MNHNS and CDR2 SASEGT. The V gene end was trimmed by 6 bases and the J gene end by 9 bases; junction bases not matched to a gene: 6. The CDR3 sequence is CASRRGQEKAFF. CDR3 in DNA: TGTGCCAGCAGGAGGGGACAGGAGAAAGCTTTCTTT.

The chain links TRBV7-7 to TRBJ2-5; D perhaps matches TRBD1 (6 bases). The germline gives CDR1 SSHAT, CDR2 FNYEAQ (reference sequence). V dropped 5 bases and J dropped 5 bases, with 15 bases sitting between them. The CDR3 runs to 14 residues. CDR3 protein: CASSGTGPGETQYF. DNA for the CDR3: TGTGCCAGCAGCGGCACAGGGCCCGGGGAGACCCAGTACTTC. The full variable domain, with the rest looked up from reference TRBV7-7 and TRBJ2-5, is GAGVSQSPRYKVTKRGQDVTLRCDPISSHATLYWYQQALGQGPEFLTYFNYEAQPDKSGLPSDRFSAERPEGSISTLTIQRTEQRDSAMYRCASSGTGPGETQYFGPGTRLLVL.

The rearrangement uses TRBV2 and TRBJ2-2; 11 bases are a match to TRBD2. The CDR3 is made up of 15 amino acids. Germline lookup yields CDR1 SNHLY and CDR2 FYNNEI. V lost 8 bases to trimming and J lost 6 bases; unmatched junction nucleotides: 8. The CDR3 bases are TGTGCCAGCTCTTTAGCGGGAGGGCCCCCCGGGGAGCTGTTTTTT. The encoded protein is CASSLAGGPPGELFF.

The chain joins TRBV11-2 to TRBJ2-3; TRBD2 aligns across 12 bases. The CDR3 loop spans 19 amino acids. The V gene's germline CDR1 is SGHAT and CDR2 FQNNGV. V shed 4 bases, J shed 0 bases, and the junction held 11 bases outside the gene matches. The CDR3, as DNA: TGTGCCAGCAGCTCGACTAGCGGGGGCCGCACCTATAGCACAGATACGCAGTATTTT. This gives the protein CASSSTSGGRTYSTDTQYF. Filled out from reference TRBV11-2 and TRBJ2-3, the complete variable domain reads EAGVAQSPRYKIIEKRQSVAFWCNPISGHATLYWYQQILGQGPKLLIQFQNNGVVDDSQLPKDRFSAERLKGVDSTLKIQPAKLEDSAVYLCASSSTSGGRTYSTDTQYFGPGTRLTVL.

The chain has TRBV19 and TRBJ1-2; no firm D call. Between the trimmed V and J ends, which lost 7 bases and 4 bases, there was a span of 10 bases. CDR3 length: 12 residues. The germline V gene encodes CDR1 LNHDA and CDR2 SQIVND (reference sequence). The CDR3 loop reads CASTPPVYGYTF. For the CDR3, the DNA is TGTGCCAGTACCCCCCCAGTCTATGGCTACACCTTC.

The rearrangement uses TRBV5-4 and TRBJ2-3, with 10 bases identical to TRBD2. The germline V gene has CDR1 SGHNT and CDR2 YYREEE (reference sequence). This CDR3 is built from 15 residues. J lost 0 bases, V lost 3 bases, and 1 base had no gene match. CDR3 sequence reads: CASSSTSGSTDTQYF. The CDR3 region has the DNA TGTGCCAGCAGCTCGACTAGCGGGAGCACAGATACGCAGTATTTT.

V usage is TRBV5-4 and J usage is TRBJ2-3, with 9 positions matching TRBD2. The junction had 3 bases not matched to a gene; V was cut back by 3 bases and J by 1 base. Germline V gene data show CDR1 as SGHNT and CDR2 as YYREEE (reference sequence). CDR3 length: 15 residues. The CDR3 DNA follows: TGTGCCAGCAGCTCCCGGACTAGCGGCACAGATACGCAGTATTTT. Translated: CASSSRTSGTDTQYF.

V is TRBV11-3 and J is TRBJ2-3; D not resolved. Germline-derived CDR1 and CDR2 are SGHNT and YENEEA. The CDR3 runs 14 residues. Trimming took off 0 bases at V and 4 bases at J, with 8 bases between the two ends. The CDR3 DNA reads TGTGCCAGCAGCTTAGAAGCCCGAGCAGATACGCAGTATTTT. This gives the protein CASSLEARADTQYF.

The chain couples TRBV5-8 to TRBJ2-6; a possible D gene is TRBD1 (6 bases). V lost 4 bases, J lost 2 bases, and 16 bases lay in between. CDR3 length equals 17 residues. Germline V lookup: CDR1 SGHTS, CDR2 YDEGEE. CDR3 sequence (DNA): TGTGCCAGCAGCCCAGATCGGACAGAAACTGGGGCCAACGTCCTGACTTTC. Protein: CASSPDRTETGANVLTF.

J is TRBJ2-7 and V is TRBV4-1, with D perhaps TRBD2 (6 bases). Trimming removed 6 bases from V and 0 bases from J, with 15 bases in between. The CDR3 loop spans 15 amino acids. Germline V lookup: CDR1 MGHRA, CDR2 YSYEKL. This chain's CDR3 is CASRLSGLPSYEQYF. As DNA, the CDR3 is TGCGCCAGCAGATTAAGCGGGCTCCCCTCCTACGAGCAGTACTTC.

V gene TRBV4-3 combines with J gene TRBJ1-2; 8 positions match TRBD1. The germline gives CDR1 LGHNA, CDR2 YSLEER. The junction had 5 bases not matched to a gene; V was cut back by 2 bases and J by 6 bases. CDR3 size: 14 residues. The CDR3 reads CASSQSTGADGYTF. The DNA for the CDR3 is TGCGCCAGCAGCCAATCGACAGGGGCCGATGGCTACACCTTC.

This clone is a singleton in its sample. The chain is built from TRBV29-1 and TRBJ1-2, with D possibly matching TRBD1 (6 bases). Germline lookup yields CDR1 SQVTM and CDR2 ANQGSEA. This CDR3 spans 13 amino acids. The ends were cut back, 6 bases at V and 0 bases at J, with 11 bases in the middle. CDR3 DNA sequence: TGCAGCGTCGCCGGGACACCTAACTATGGCTACACCTTC. Amino acids: CSVAGTPNYGYTF. Together with reference TRBV29-1 and TRBJ1-2, the CDR3 gives the full variable domain: SAVISQKPSRDICQRGTSLTIQCQVDSQVTMMFWYRQQPGQSLTLIATANQGSEATYESGFVIDKFPISRPNLTFSTLTVSNMSPEDSSIYLCSVAGTPNYGYTFGSGTRLTVV.

The genes are TRBV6-7 and TRBJ2-5; 9 nucleotides agree with TRBD2. TRBV6-7 is marked as an open reading frame, function uncertain. This CDR3 contains 16 residues. V gave up 0 bases and J gave up 9 bases; unmatched junction bases: 11. The CDR3: CASSYSETSGLQAQYF. DNA for the CDR3: TGTGCCAGCAGTTACTCGGAGACTAGCGGACTCCAGGCCCAGTACTTC.

This clone was picked up one time. The J gene is TRBJ2-7, the V gene TRBV6-6; 11 positions agree with TRBD1. The length of the CDR3 is 15 residues. CDR1 MNHNY and CDR2 SVGAGI come from the germline V gene (reference sequence). V lost 6 bases to trimming and J lost 5 bases; unmatched junction nucleotides: 9. DNA for the CDR3: TGTGCCAGCAGAATCGGACAGGGGGCAGGAGACGAGCAGTACTTC. Translation gives CASRIGQGAGDEQYF.

V is TRBV7-9 and J is TRBJ1-2; D might be TRBD1 (5 bases). There are 14 residues in the CDR3. Trimming left V 4 bases short and J 4 bases short, with 13 bases between. Germline CDR1 and CDR2: SEHNR and FQNEAQ (reference sequence). CDR3 sequence reads: CASSWDGQPYGYTF. CDR3 DNA sequence: TGTGCCAGCAGCTGGGATGGACAACCCTATGGCTACACCTTC.

In this sample, this clone turned up once. This rearrangement joins TRBV25-1 to TRBJ1-2, with TRBD1 matching 9 bases. The CDR3 is made up of 14 amino acids. Germline-derived CDR1 and CDR2 are MGHDK and SYGVNS. With 5 bases clipped from V and 3 bases from J, the junction kept 4 bases outside the gene matches. The CDR3 spells CASSLGQGDYGYTF. CDR3 bases: TGTGCCAGCAGTTTGGGACAGGGAGACTATGGCTACACCTTC.

The chain uses TRBV10-3 and TRBJ2-1; 11 positions agree with TRBD2. Looked up from germline, CDR1 is ENHRY and CDR2 is SYGVKD. There are 18 residues in the CDR3. V lost 2 bases to trimming and J lost 6 bases; unmatched junction nucleotides: 12. CDR3 nucleotides: TGTGCCATCAGTGAGACAACTTCGGGACTAGCGGCCTTCAATGAGCAGTTCTTC. Translating gives CAISETTSGLAAFNEQFF.

This clone was observed a single time. This chain links TRBV7-7 with TRBJ2-3; maybe TRBD2 (7 bases). The germline V gene has CDR1 SSHAT and CDR2 FNYEAQ (reference sequence). V was trimmed by 4 bases and J by 5 bases, leaving 13 bases between them. The CDR3 consists of 14 residues. This CDR3 reads CASSSREGVDTQYF. The CDR3 nucleotides are TGTGCCAGCAGCTCGAGGGAGGGGGTAGATACGCAGTATTTT. Variable domain in full (rest from reference TRBV7-7 and TRBJ2-3): GAGVSQSPRYKVTKRGQDVTLRCDPISSHATLYWYQQALGQGPEFLTYFNYEAQPDKSGLPSDRFSAERPEGSISTLTIQRTEQRDSAMYRCASSSREGVDTQYFGPGTRLTVL.

The chain links TRBV7-9 to TRBJ1-6; TRBD1 aligns across 11 bases. This CDR3 has 16 residues. CDR1 and CDR2 (germline): SEHNR, FQNEAQ (reference sequence). After removal of 5 bases from V and 3 bases from J, the junction contained 3 bases not matched to a gene. CDR3 nucleotides: TGTGCCAGCAGCACCGGGACAGGGGGCTATAATTCACCCCTCCACTTT. It translates to CASSTGTGGYNSPLHF. Combining the CDR3 with reference TRBV7-9 and TRBJ1-6 gives the whole variable domain DTGVSQNPRHKITKRGQNVTFRCDPISEHNRLYWYRQTLGQGPEFLTYFQNEAQLEKSRLLSDRFSAERPKGSFSTLEIQRTEQGDSAMYLCASSTGTGGYNSPLHFGNGTRLTVT.